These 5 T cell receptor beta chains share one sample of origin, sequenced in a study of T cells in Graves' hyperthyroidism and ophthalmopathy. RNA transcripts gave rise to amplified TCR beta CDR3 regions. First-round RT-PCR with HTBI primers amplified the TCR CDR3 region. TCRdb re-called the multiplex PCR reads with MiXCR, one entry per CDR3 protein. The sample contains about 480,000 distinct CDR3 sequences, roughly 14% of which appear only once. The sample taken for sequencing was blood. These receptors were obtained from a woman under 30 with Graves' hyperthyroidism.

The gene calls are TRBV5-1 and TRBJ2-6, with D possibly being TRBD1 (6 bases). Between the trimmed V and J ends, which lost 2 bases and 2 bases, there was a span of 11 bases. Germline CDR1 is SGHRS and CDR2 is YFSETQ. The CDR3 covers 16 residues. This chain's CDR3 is CASSFTGLTGANVLTF. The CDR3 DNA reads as TGCGCCAGCAGCTTTACAGGGTTGACTGGGGCCAACGTCCTGACTTTC.

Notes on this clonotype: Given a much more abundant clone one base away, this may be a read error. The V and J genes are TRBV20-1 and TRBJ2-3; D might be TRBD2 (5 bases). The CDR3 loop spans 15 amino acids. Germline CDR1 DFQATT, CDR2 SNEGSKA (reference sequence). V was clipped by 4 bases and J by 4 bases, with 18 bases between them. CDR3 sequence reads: CSATLEVYWADTQYF. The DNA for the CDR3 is TGCAGTGCTACCCTGGAGGTTTACTGGGCAGATACGCAGTATTTT.

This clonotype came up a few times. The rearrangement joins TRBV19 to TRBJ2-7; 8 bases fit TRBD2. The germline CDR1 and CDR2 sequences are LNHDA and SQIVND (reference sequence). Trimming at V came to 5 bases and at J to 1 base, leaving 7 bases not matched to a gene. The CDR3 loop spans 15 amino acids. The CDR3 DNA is TGTGCCAGTAGTGCTGCTAGCGGGCTTTCCTACGAGCAGTACTTC. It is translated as CASSAASGLSYEQYF.

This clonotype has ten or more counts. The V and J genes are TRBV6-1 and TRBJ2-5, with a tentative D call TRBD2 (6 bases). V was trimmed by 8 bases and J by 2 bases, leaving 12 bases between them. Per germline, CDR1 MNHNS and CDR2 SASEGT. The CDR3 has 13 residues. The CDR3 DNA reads TGTGCCAGCCTTGCGGGACCTCAAGAGACCCAGTACTTC. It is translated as CASLAGPQETQYF.

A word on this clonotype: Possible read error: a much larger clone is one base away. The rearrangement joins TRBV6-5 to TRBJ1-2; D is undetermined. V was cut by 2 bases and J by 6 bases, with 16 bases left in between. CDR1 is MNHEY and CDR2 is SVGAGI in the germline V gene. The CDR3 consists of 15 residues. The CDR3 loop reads CASSYTAQANNGYTF. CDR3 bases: TGTGCCAGCAGTTACACCGCGCAGGCCAACAATGGCTACACCTTC.